The rows below give T cell receptor beta chains drawn from one sample of a study of shared clonotypes between healthy human individuals. Generated by immunoSEQ multiplex PCR, the TCRdb table keeps only in-frame clones and is missing some. This sample has about 1,900,000 clones, with about 95% found just once. Sequencing input: naive CD8+ T cells sorted from blood. Receptor source: a man aged 18-30 years in good health. CDR3s leave out the opening cysteine and the closing phenylalanine or tryptophan. A D gene is named only where the DNA matches it firmly. Expanded clones are given a class, and other clones once, few, many or no size at all.

TRBD2,14,TRBV11-2,TRBJ2-3,NA,ASSRGLATTTDTQY
TRBD1,12,TRBV4-1,TRBJ2-7,NA,ASSQKQGAYEQY
NA,10,TRBV11-2,TRBJ2-1,NA,ASSLGGVEQF
TRBD1,12,TRBV15,TRBJ1-6,NA,ATTATGGGSPLH
NA,15,TRBV4-3,TRBJ2-3,NA,ASSQDRLLVATDTQY
NA,13,TRBV6-5,TRBJ2-7,once,ASSPQGEGDYEQY
NA,11,TRBV19,TRBJ1-2,NA,ASSTGVNYGYT
NA,13,TRBV11-2,TRBJ2-5,NA,ASSSRDRQRETQY
NA,13,TRBV7-8,TRBJ2-7,NA,ASSPLGAFSYEQY
NA,11,TRBV7-3,TRBJ2-1,NA,ASSPGSYNEQF
NA,12,TRBV13,TRBJ2-7,NA,ASSSGSLAYEQY
TRBD2,14,TRBV7-9,TRBJ2-5,NA,ASSPQWGGYQETQY
NA,12,TRBV5-8,TRBJ2-4,NA,ASSLVWYSYIQY
NA,11,TRBV4-1,TRBJ1-1,NA,ASSLQGGTEAF
NA,12,TRBV29-1,TRBJ2-1,NA,SVLQGLLYNEQF
TRBD2,16,TRBV5-1,TRBJ2-5,NA,ASSTTLAGGLVQETQY
TRBD1,13,TRBV9,TRBJ2-7,NA,ASSDGTASSYEQY
NA,9,TRBV14,TRBJ1-1,once,ASSQGPDAF
TRBD2,11,TRBV30,TRBJ2-3,NA,AWSGGVGDTQY
TRBD2,13,TRBV27,TRBJ2-7,NA,ASSFSGGALYEQY